These 25 T cell receptor beta chains were sequenced from one sample in a study of blood T cell repertoires in COVID-19. Clones were read by immunoSEQ multiplex PCR, and TCRdb kept only the in-frame ones, dropping some. Altogether about 130,000 clones are present, around nine tenths being singletons, with the ten largest covering about 4.5%. The sequencing sample was made of peripheral blood. The source is a man aged 55-75 years with COVID-19, enrolled during active disease.

The CDR3 DNA is TGTGCCAGCAGCCAACTAGCGGGGGGCCTCCGCACTGATGATACGCAGTATTTT. It translates to CASSQLAGGLRTDDTQYF. The genes are TRBV4-2 and TRBJ2-3, with TRBD2 matching 11 bases. Germline CDR1 LGHNA, CDR2 YNFKEQ. The CDR3 sequence is 18 residues long. The V gene end was trimmed by 2 bases and the J gene end by 6 bases; junction bases not matched to a gene: 13.

The chain recombines TRBV5-4 with TRBJ2-7; the D is unclear. This CDR3 region has 13 residues. V gave up 1 base and J gave up 3 bases, with 8 bases separating them. Germline lookup yields CDR1 SGHNT and CDR2 YYREEE (reference sequence). CDR3 protein: CASSLHSSYEQYF. CDR3 sequence (DNA): TGTGCCAGCAGCTTGCACAGTAGCTACGAGCAGTACTTC.

This clone showed up just once. The chain has TRBV19 and TRBJ1-6; D is uncertain. V was pared by 3 bases and J by 7 bases, with 4 bases between. Germline CDR1 and CDR2: LNHDA and SQIVND (reference sequence). The CDR3 covers 12 residues. The CDR3 DNA reads TGTGCCAGTAGTATTCCGAATTCACCCCTCCACTTT. This sequence encodes CASSIPNSPLHF. Complete variable domain (other parts from reference TRBV19 and TRBJ1-6): DGGITQSPKYLFRKEGQNVTLSCEQNLNHDAMYWYRQDPGQGLRLIYYSQIVNDFQKGDIAEGYSVSREKKESFPLTVTSAQKNPTAFYLCASSIPNSPLHFGNGTRLTVT.

The V call is TRBV18, the J call TRBJ1-1; TRBD1 matches at 9 bases. Germline trimming cut 3 bases from V and 6 bases from J; bases unmatched to any gene: 8. Germline V gives CDR1 KGHSH, CDR2 LQKENI. The CDR3 is 15 residues long. The CDR3 reads CASSPQTGGSAEAFF. Here the CDR3 DNA reads TGTGCCAGCTCACCGCAGACAGGGGGGTCGGCTGAAGCTTTCTTT. The complete variable domain, with remaining parts taken from reference TRBV18 and TRBJ1-1, reads NAGVMQNPRHLVRRRGQEARLRCSPMKGHSHVYWYRQLPEEGLKFMVYLQKENIIDESGMPKERFSAEFPKEGPSILRIQQVVRGDSAAYFCASSPQTGGSAEAFFGQGTRLTVV.

The CDR3 nucleotides read TGTGCCACCAGTGATCCCGGGACAGGGAACTACGAGCAGTACTTC. Protein sequence: CATSDPGTGNYEQYF. The V and J genes are TRBV24-1 and TRBJ2-7, with 9 bases that match TRBD1. Per germline, CDR1 KGHDR and CDR2 SFDVKD. V dropped 3 bases and J dropped 3; count of bases not matched to a gene: 5. The CDR3 extends over 15 amino acids.

The chain couples TRBV19 to TRBJ1-5; 8 bases are shared with TRBD1. Trimming removed 7 bases from V and 7 bases from J; junction bases left unmatched: 6. Germline CDR1 and CDR2: LNHDA and SQIVND (reference sequence). The CDR3 extends over 13 amino acids. The CDR3 DNA sequence: TGTGCCAGTAATGACAGGGGTGGGCAGCCCCAGCATTTT. Its protein is CASNDRGGQPQHF.

The V call is TRBV7-9, the J call TRBJ2-1, with TRBD2 matching over 13 bases. V shed 2 bases, J shed 5 bases, and the junction held 6 bases outside the gene matches. The CDR3 runs 17 residues. Per germline, CDR1 SEHNR and CDR2 FQNEAQ (reference sequence). The CDR3: CASSLRLAGGRNNEQFF. CDR3 nucleotides: TGTGCCAGCAGCTTACGACTAGCGGGGGGACGCAACAATGAGCAGTTCTTC.

The chain carries TRBV3-1 (or the pseudogene TRBV3-2) and TRBJ2-7, with unresolved D. Trimming removed 1 base at V and 0 bases at J, with 10 bases between. In germline, CDR1 is LGHDT, CDR2 YNNKEL (reference sequence). This CDR3 region has 15 residues. CDR3 DNA sequence: TGTGCCAGCAGCCAAGTACAGACACACTCCTACGAGCAGTACTTC. Residues: CASSQVQTHSYEQYF.

The gene calls are TRBV6-6 and TRBJ2-7; 7 nucleotides agree with TRBD1. Germline V gene data show CDR1 as MNHNY and CDR2 as SVGAGI (reference sequence). V gave up 5 bases and J gave up 4 bases; unmatched junction bases: 11. There are 15 residues in the CDR3. CDR3 amino acids: CASSTTGQRIYEQYF. The CDR3 DNA is TGTGCCAGCAGTACAACGGGACAGCGGATTTACGAGCAGTACTTC.

The gene calls are TRBV7-9 and TRBJ1-2, with 8 bases aligning to TRBD1. Germline CDR1 reads SEHNR; CDR2 reads FQNEAQ (reference sequence). The CDR3 contains 13 residues. Germline trimming cut 2 bases from V and 8 bases from J; bases unmatched to any gene: 4. The CDR3: CASSLQGAGGYTF. The CDR3 nucleotides read TGTGCCAGCAGCTTACAGGGGGCGGGAGGCTACACCTTC. Looking up the rest from reference TRBV7-9 and TRBJ1-2 gives the full variable domain: DTGVSQNPRHKITKRGQNVTFRCDPISEHNRLYWYRQTLGQGPEFLTYFQNEAQLEKSRLLSDRFSAERPKGSFSTLEIQRTEQGDSAMYLCASSLQGAGGYTFGSGTRLTVV.

The rearrangement joins TRBV7-2 to TRBJ1-2; D may be TRBD1 (6 bases). CDR1 SGHTA and CDR2 FQGNSA come from the germline V gene. CDR3 length: 12 residues. V shed 6 bases and J shed 8 bases, with 13 bases lying between them. CDR3 nucleotide sequence: TGTGCCAGCAGTGACAGGAGCCCCGGCTACACCTTC. This codes for CASSDRSPGYTF. Full variable domain (remainder filled in from reference TRBV7-2 and TRBJ1-2): GAGVSQSPSNKVTEKGKDVELRCDPISGHTALYWYRQSLGQGLEFLIYFQGNSAPDKSGLPSDRFSAERTGGSVSTLTIQRTQQEDSAVYLCASSDRSPGYTFGSGTRLTVV.

This clone has a handful of counts. The rearrangement uses TRBV7-2 and TRBJ2-5; D is possibly TRBD2 (6 bases). The CDR3 loop spans 13 amino acids. Germline assignment: CDR1 SGHTA and CDR2 FQGNSA. Deletions cut 5 bases from V and 3 bases from J, with 10 bases between. The DNA of the CDR3 is TGTGCCAGCAGCCAAGGGAGGAAAGAGACCCAGTACTTC. Encoded protein: CASSQGRKETQYF.

The rearrangement joins TRBV28 to TRBJ1-1; D possibly corresponds to TRBD1 (6 bases). V shed 4 bases and J shed 7 bases, with 10 bases lying between them. Germline loops: CDR1 MDHEN, CDR2 SYDVKM. This CDR3 region has 12 residues. The CDR3 here is CASSWGRGEAFF. DNA of the CDR3: TGTGCCAGCAGTTGGGGGCGTGGTGAAGCTTTCTTT. Full variable domain (outside the CDR3, taken from reference TRBV28 and TRBJ1-1): DVKVTQSSRYLVKRTGEKVFLECVQDMDHENMFWYRQDPGLGLRLIYFSYDVKMKEKGDIPEGYSVSREKKERFSLILESASTNQTSMYLCASSWGRGEAFFGQGTRLTVV.

The rearrangement joins TRBV24-1 to TRBJ2-3; 8 nucleotides agree with TRBD1. The CDR3 is made up of 16 amino acids. Germline V gene data show CDR1 as KGHDR and CDR2 as SFDVKD. With V trimmed by 2 bases and J by 6 bases, 9 bases remained unmatched. The CDR3 DNA is TGTGCCACCAGTGATTCGAGACAGGGGTCCCCGGATACGCAGTATTTT. Protein product: CATSDSRQGSPDTQYF.

The chain employs TRBV2 and TRBJ1-5; D perhaps matches TRBD1 (6 bases). V lost 0 bases and J lost 5, with 14 bases in between. This CDR3 comprises 16 residues. Germline V gene lookup returns CDR1 SNHLY and CDR2 FYNNEI. This CDR3 reads CASSEALRGAHQPQHF. CDR3 nucleotides: TGTGCCAGCAGTGAAGCGCTTCGGGGGGCCCATCAGCCCCAGCATTTT. Combining the CDR3 with reference TRBV2 and TRBJ1-5 gives the whole variable domain EPEVTQTPSHQVTQMGQEVILRCVPISNHLYFYWYRQILGQKVEFLVSFYNNEISEKSEIFDDQFSVERPDGSNFTLKIRSTKLEDSAMYFCASSEALRGAHQPQHFGDGTRLSIL.

V and J are TRBV3-1 (or the pseudogene TRBV3-2) and TRBJ1-2, with D unclear. Germline V gene lookup returns CDR1 LGHDT and CDR2 YNNKEL (reference sequence). CDR3 length equals 16 residues. Between the trimmed V and J ends, which lost 10 bases and 5 bases, there was a span of 26 bases. Written as DNA, the CDR3 is TGTGCCAACCCTATCGTACCGGGAGGGAGAGTTTATGGCTACACCTTC. It is translated as CANPIVPGGRVYGYTF.

The CDR3 loop reads CASSVEAGSDYGYTF. For the CDR3, the DNA is TGTGCCAGCAGCGTAGAAGCGGGATCCGACTATGGCTACACCTTC. J is TRBJ1-2 and V is TRBV9; D remains ambiguous. Germline CDR1 SGDLS, CDR2 YYNGEE. The V end was cut by 0 bases, the J end by 3 bases, with 12 bases between. The CDR3 has 15 amino acids.

The chain is built from TRBV3-1 (or the pseudogene TRBV3-2) and TRBJ1-5; weak D call: TRBD1 (5 bases). Germline CDR1 and CDR2: LGHDT and YNNKEL (reference sequence). CDR3 length equals 12 residues. CDR3 amino acids: CGSGDGNQPQHF. In DNA, the CDR3 is TGTGGGTCGGGGGACGGCAATCAGCCCCAGCATTTT.

A word on this clone: This same CDR3 is encoded by further DNA sequences in the sample. The chain recombines TRBV30 with TRBJ1-6; 7 bases agree with TRBD1. Trimming at V came to 5 bases and at J to 6 bases, leaving 4 bases not matched to a gene. Germline V gene data show CDR1 as GTSNPN and CDR2 as SVGIG (reference sequence). The CDR3 runs to 13 residues. CDR3 DNA sequence: TGTGCCTGGGGGGACAGTCGTAATTCACCCCTCCACTTT. Amino acids: CAWGDSRNSPLHF.

The genes are TRBV10-3 and TRBJ2-7, with 9 bases identical to TRBD1. Germline assignment: CDR1 ENHRY and CDR2 SYGVKD. The CDR3 loop spans 15 amino acids. The J segment lost 3 bases and the V segment lost 2 bases, leaving 5 bases of the junction unmatched. DNA of the CDR3: TGTGCCATCAGTGAGCGGGGACAGGGTGGCTACGAGCAGTACTTC. Its protein is CAISERGQGGYEQYF.

The rearrangement uses TRBV10-1 and TRBJ2-2; D ambiguous. CDR3 length equals 12 residues. CDR1 and CDR2 from the germline V gene are WNHNN and SYGVQD (reference sequence). Deletions cut 6 bases from V and 6 bases from J, with 8 bases between. The CDR3 DNA follows: TGCGCCAGCAGGTCACGGGCCGGGGAGCTGTTTTTT. This encodes CASRSRAGELFF.

The rearrangement links TRBV19 to TRBJ1-5, with a weak D call TRBD1 (5 bases). The length of the CDR3 is 13 residues. Germline assignment: CDR1 LNHDA and CDR2 SQIVND (reference sequence). V dropped 5 bases and J dropped 9 bases, with 14 bases sitting between them. The CDR3 protein is CASSVQGGVPQHF. The CDR3 DNA reads TGTGCCAGTAGTGTTCAGGGAGGGGTGCCCCAGCATTTT.

The genes are TRBV6-2 or TRBV6-3 and TRBJ2-7; D remains unclear. Germline values: CDR1 MNHEY, CDR2 SVGEGT. Trimming took off 2 bases at V and 9 bases at J, with 11 bases between the two ends. This CDR3 is 12 amino acids long. The CDR3 nucleotides read TGTGCCAGCAGTTACGGCGGTTTGGGGCAGTACTTC. It specifies CASSYGGLGQYF.

This chain links TRBV19 with TRBJ2-2; D is unclear. From germline, CDR1 is LNHDA and CDR2 SQIVND (reference sequence). With 3 bases removed from V and 0 bases from J, the gap between germline ends came to 11 bases. The CDR3 length is 16 residues. CDR3 amino acids: CASSMAYPANTGELFF. The DNA for the CDR3 is TGTGCCAGTAGTATGGCTTATCCAGCGAACACCGGGGAGCTGTTTTTT. The entire variable domain, with the rest obtained from reference TRBV19 and TRBJ2-2, is as follows: DGGITQSPKYLFRKEGQNVTLSCEQNLNHDAMYWYRQDPGQGLRLIYYSQIVNDFQKGDIAEGYSVSREKKESFPLTVTSAQKNPTAFYLCASSMAYPANTGELFFGEGSRLTVL.

The rearrangement links TRBV5-1 to TRBJ1-2, with 7 bases fitting TRBD1. Germline lookup yields CDR1 SGHRS and CDR2 YFSETQ. This CDR3 is 17 amino acids long. The V segment lost 0 bases and the J segment 8 bases; nucleotides outside the gene matches: 16. In DNA form, the CDR3 reads TGCGCCAGCAGCTTGGCCGACCGACAGGGCGGCGTTTGGGGCTACACCTTC. It is translated as CASSLADRQGGVWGYTF.